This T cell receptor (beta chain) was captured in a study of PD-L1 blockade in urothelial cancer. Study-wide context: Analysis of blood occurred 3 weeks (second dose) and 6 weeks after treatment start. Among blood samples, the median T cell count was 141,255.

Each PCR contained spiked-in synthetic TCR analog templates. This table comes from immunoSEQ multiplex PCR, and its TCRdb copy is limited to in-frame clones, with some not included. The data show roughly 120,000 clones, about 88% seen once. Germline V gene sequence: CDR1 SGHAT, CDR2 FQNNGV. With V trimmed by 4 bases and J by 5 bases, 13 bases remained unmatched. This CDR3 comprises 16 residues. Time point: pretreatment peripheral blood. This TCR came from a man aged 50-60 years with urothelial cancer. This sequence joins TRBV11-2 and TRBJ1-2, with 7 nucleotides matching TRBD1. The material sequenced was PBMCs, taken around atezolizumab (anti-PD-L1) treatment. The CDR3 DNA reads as TGTGCCAGCAGCTCGGACCAGGGGGTTTCAGTGTATGGCTACACCTTC. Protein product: CASSSDQGVSVYGYTF. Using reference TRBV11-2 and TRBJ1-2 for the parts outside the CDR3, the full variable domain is EAGVAQSPRYKIIEKRQSVAFWCNPISGHATLYWYQQILGQGPKLLIQFQNNGVVDDSQLPKDRFSAERLKGVDSTLKIQPAKLEDSAVYLCASSSDQGVSVYGYTFGSGTRLTVV.